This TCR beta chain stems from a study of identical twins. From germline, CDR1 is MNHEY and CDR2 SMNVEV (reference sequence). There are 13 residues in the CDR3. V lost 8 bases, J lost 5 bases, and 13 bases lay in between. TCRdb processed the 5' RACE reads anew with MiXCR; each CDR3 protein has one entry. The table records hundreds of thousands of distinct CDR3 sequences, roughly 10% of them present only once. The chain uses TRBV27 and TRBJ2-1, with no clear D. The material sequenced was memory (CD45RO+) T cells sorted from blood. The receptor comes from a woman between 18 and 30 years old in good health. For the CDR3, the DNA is TGTGCCAGCTCCCGTCCCTCAGACAATGAGCAGTTCTTC. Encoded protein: CASSRPSDNEQFF.